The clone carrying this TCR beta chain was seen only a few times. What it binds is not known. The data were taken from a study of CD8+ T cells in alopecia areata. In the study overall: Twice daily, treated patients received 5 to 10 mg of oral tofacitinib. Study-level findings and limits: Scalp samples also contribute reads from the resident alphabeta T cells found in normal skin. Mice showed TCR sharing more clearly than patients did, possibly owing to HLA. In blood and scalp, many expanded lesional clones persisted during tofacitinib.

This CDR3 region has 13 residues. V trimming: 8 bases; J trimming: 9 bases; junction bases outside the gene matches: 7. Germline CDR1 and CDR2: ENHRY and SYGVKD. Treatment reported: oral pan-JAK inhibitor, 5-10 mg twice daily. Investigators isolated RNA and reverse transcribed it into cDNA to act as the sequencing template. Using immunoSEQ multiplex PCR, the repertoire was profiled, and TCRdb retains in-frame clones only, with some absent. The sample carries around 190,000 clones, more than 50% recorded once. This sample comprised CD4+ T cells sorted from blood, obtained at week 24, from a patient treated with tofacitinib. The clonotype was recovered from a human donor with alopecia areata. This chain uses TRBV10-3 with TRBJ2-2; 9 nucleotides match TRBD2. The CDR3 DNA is TGTGCCATCGGGAGCGGGGGGACGCGGGAGCTGTTTTTT. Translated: CAIGSGGTRELFF.